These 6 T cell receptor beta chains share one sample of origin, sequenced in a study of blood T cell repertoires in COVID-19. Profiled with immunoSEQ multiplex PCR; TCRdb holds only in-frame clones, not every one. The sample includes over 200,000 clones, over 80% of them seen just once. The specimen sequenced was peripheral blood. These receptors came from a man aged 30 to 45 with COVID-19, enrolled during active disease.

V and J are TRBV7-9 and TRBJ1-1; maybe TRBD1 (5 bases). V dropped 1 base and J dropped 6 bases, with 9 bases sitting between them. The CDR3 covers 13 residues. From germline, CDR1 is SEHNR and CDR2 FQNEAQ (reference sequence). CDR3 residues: CASSLEGLPEAFF. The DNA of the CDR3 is TGTGCCAGCAGCTTAGAGGGGTTACCTGAAGCTTTCTTT. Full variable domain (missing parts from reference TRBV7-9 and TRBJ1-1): DTGVSQNPRHKITKRGQNVTFRCDPISEHNRLYWYRQTLGQGPEFLTYFQNEAQLEKSRLLSDRFSAERPKGSFSTLEIQRTEQGDSAMYLCASSLEGLPEAFFGQGTRLTVV.

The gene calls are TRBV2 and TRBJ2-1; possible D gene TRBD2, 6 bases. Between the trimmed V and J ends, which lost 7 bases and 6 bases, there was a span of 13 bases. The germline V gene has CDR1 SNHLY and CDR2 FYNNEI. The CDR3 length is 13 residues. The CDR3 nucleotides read TGTGCCAGCACCATCCGACTAGGCAATGAGCAGTTCTTC. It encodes CASTIRLGNEQFF.

In nucleotides, the CDR3 is TGTGCCAGCAGCTTGGTACGCAGGATTAGCTCCTACGAGCAGTACTTC. Translation gives CASSLVRRISSYEQYF. The rearrangement links TRBV5-6 to TRBJ2-7; D ambiguous. CDR3 length: 16 amino acids. Germline CDR1 is SGHDT and CDR2 is YYEEEE. The V and J ends lost 0 bases and 0 bases respectively, with 13 bases between them.

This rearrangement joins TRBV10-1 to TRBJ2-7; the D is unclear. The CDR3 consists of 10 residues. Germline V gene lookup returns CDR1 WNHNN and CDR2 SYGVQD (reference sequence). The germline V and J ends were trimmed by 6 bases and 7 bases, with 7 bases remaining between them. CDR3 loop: CASSSVEQYF. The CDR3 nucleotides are TGCGCCAGCAGCTCCGTAGAGCAGTACTTC.

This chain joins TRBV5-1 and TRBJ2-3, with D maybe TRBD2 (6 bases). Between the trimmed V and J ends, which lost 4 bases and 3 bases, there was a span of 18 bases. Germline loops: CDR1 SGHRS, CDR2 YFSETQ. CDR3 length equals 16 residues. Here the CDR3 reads CASSIGATSQTDTQYF. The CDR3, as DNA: TGCGCCAGCAGCATTGGGGCGACTAGTCAGACAGATACGCAGTATTTT. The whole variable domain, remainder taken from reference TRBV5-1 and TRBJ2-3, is KAGVTQTPRYLIKTRGQQVTLSCSPISGHRSVSWYQQTPGQGLQFLFEYFSETQRNKGNFPGRFSGRQFSNSRSEMNVSTLELGDSALYLCASSIGATSQTDTQYFGPGTRLTVL.

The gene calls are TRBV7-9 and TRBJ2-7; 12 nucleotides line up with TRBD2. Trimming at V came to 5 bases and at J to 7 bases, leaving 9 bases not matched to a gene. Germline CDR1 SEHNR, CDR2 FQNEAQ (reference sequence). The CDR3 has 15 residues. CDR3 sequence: CASSPGLAGPGEQYF. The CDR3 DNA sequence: TGTGCCAGCAGCCCGGGACTAGCGGGCCCTGGAGAGCAGTACTTC.